The 17 T cell receptor beta chains listed next were all sequenced from one sample in a study of vaccination and CD4 T cells after COVID-19. Stated treatment: approximately nine-day PBMC culture with coronavirus spike peptide pools or control peptides (ViraFEST assay). These TCRs' antigens remain unknown. Cultured CD4+ T cells had their DNA profiled by the Oncomine TCR Beta short-read assay. Each CDR3 protein gets one entry after TCRdb re-called the PCR reads with MiXCR. In the table there are over 10,000 distinct CDR3 sequences, around 40% of which are singletons. The specimen was CD4+ T cells from blood, cultured in vitro. The receptors shown here come from a human donor who had recovered from COVID-19.

As DNA, the CDR3 is TGTGCCATTGCCGCCTGGCAGGGGAATAGTGGCTACACCTTC. Translating it yields CAIAAWQGNSGYTF. V gene TRBV6-1 combines with J gene TRBJ1-2, with D maybe TRBD1 (6 bases). V dropped 10 bases and J dropped 7 bases, with 22 bases sitting between them. Germline V gives CDR1 MNHNS, CDR2 SASEGT. The CDR3 is 14 residues long.

This sequence joins TRBV6-2 or TRBV6-3 and TRBJ1-1, with a weak D call TRBD1 (6 bases). Germline assignment: CDR1 MNHEY and CDR2 SVGEGT. This CDR3 comprises 14 residues. V was cut by 6 bases and J by 6 bases, with 17 bases left in between. Written as DNA, the CDR3 is TGTGCCAGCAGGACAGGATCCTACGGGTCTGAAGCTTTCTTT. Its translation is CASRTGSYGSEAFF.

The CDR3 loop reads CASNRLAHEQYF. The CDR3 nucleotides are TGTGCCAGTAACAGGTTAGCCCACGAGCAGTACTTC. The V and J genes are TRBV2 and TRBJ2-7; tentative D call: TRBD1 (5 bases). This CDR3 contains 12 residues. Germline V gives CDR1 SNHLY, CDR2 FYNNEI. Trimming cost V 9 bases and J 5 bases, with 14 bases left between them.

This clonotype has more than one count but fewer than ten. The J gene is TRBJ2-5, the V gene TRBV7-2, with no clear D. The length of the CDR3 is 15 residues. Per germline, CDR1 SGHTA and CDR2 FQGNSA. Trimming took off 5 bases at V and 1 base at J, with 14 bases between the two ends. CDR3 sequence (DNA): TGTGCCAGCAGCAAAGAGGCACTGCGCCAAGAGACCCAGTACTTC. Translation gives CASSKEALRQETQYF.

J is TRBJ1-3 and V is TRBV6-1; possibly TRBD1 for D (6 bases). V lost 4 bases and J 4 bases, leaving 14 bases between the germline ends. Germline V gene lookup returns CDR1 MNHNS and CDR2 SASEGT. CDR3 length equals 15 residues. DNA for the CDR3: TGTGCCAGCAGTGGATACAGGGTCCTGGGAAACACCATATATTTT. This codes for CASSGYRVLGNTIYF.

This chain links TRBV20-1 with TRBJ2-2; 9 bases line up with TRBD1. Germline loops: CDR1 DFQATT, CDR2 SNEGSKA (reference sequence). J was trimmed by 10 bases and V by 0 bases; bases with no gene match: 3. The CDR3 length is 13 residues. CDR3: CSAREGTGSELFF. CDR3 nucleotide sequence: TGCAGTGCTAGAGAAGGGACAGGGTCGGAGCTGTTTTTT.

The genes are TRBV5-1 and TRBJ1-5; no clear D. Germline CDR1 and CDR2: SGHRS and YFSETQ. The CDR3 covers 15 residues. The V and J ends lost 5 bases and 1 base respectively, with 13 bases between them. Here the CDR3 reads CASSSGPTSNQPQHF. In DNA, the CDR3 is TGCGCCAGCAGTTCGGGCCCCACCAGCAATCAGCCCCAGCATTTT. The whole variable domain, filled in from reference TRBV5-1 and TRBJ1-5, reads KAGVTQTPRYLIKTRGQQVTLSCSPISGHRSVSWYQQTPGQGLQFLFEYFSETQRNKGNFPGRFSGRQFSNSRSEMNVSTLELGDSALYLCASSSGPTSNQPQHFGDGTRLSIL.

The chain carries TRBV6-5 and TRBJ2-1; TRBD2 agrees at 9 bases. The germline V gene has CDR1 MNHEY and CDR2 SVGAGI. J was trimmed by 2 bases and V by 8 bases; bases with no gene match: 10. The CDR3 is 16 amino acids. The CDR3 here is CASRLSGGITYNEQFF. In DNA form, the CDR3 reads TGTGCCAGCCGTTTGAGCGGGGGGATCACCTACAATGAGCAGTTCTTC.

This clonotype was picked up a small number of times. The chain has TRBV2 and TRBJ1-2, with D unclear. Trimming pared 7 bases from V and 7 bases from J, leaving 16 bases between. CDR1 is SNHLY, CDR2 FYNNEI, per germline. The CDR3 contains 13 residues. The CDR3 is CASMGRMNSGYTF. CDR3 nucleotides: TGTGCCAGCATGGGCCGGATGAACAGTGGCTACACCTTC.

The chain uses TRBV6-1 and TRBJ1-6; no definite D call. CDR1 is MNHNS, CDR2 SASEGT, per germline. V was cut by 6 bases and J by 10 bases, with 16 bases left in between. The CDR3 sequence is 14 residues long. The CDR3 DNA sequence: TGTGCCAGCAGCCAAAATCCCTGGGGATCACCCCTCCACTTT. It encodes CASSQNPWGSPLHF.

By share, this clonotype counts as medium-sized. The chain carries TRBV28 and TRBJ1-5; D ambiguous. Germline lookup yields CDR1 MDHEN and CDR2 SYDVKM. This CDR3 has 15 amino acids. V was pared by 5 bases and J by 6 bases, with 17 bases between. CDR3 in amino acids: CASSPYPSTPQPQHF. CDR3 DNA: TGTGCCAGCAGTCCATACCCAAGTACGCCTCAGCCCCAGCATTTT.

V is TRBV7-9 and J is TRBJ2-5, with TRBD2 matching over 10 bases. Germline CDR1 and CDR2: SEHNR and FQNEAQ (reference sequence). Trimming cost V 5 bases and J 5 bases; bases outside gene matches: 8. The CDR3 consists of 15 residues. In DNA, the CDR3 is TGTGCCAGCAGCCTCGCTAGCGGGAGCGGGGAGACCCAGTACTTC. It encodes CASSLASGSGETQYF.

This rearrangement joins TRBV20-1 to TRBJ2-7, with D possibly being TRBD1 or TRBD2 (5 bases each). From germline, CDR1 is DFQATT and CDR2 SNEGSKA (reference sequence). Between the trimmed V and J ends, which lost 6 bases and 6 bases, there was a span of 15 bases. CDR3 length: 12 amino acids. The CDR3 coding sequence is TGCAGTGCGGGACGGGAAAGGGGCGAGCAGTACTTC. Amino acids: CSAGRERGEQYF.

The chain links TRBV20-1 to TRBJ2-2; D not resolved. Germline V gene sequence: CDR1 DFQATT, CDR2 SNEGSKA (reference sequence). The CDR3 has 16 residues. Deletions cut 5 bases from V and 1 base from J, with 17 bases between. CDR3 nucleotides: TGCAGTGCTTTTCCCCTGAGCGCTAGGAACACCGGGGAGCTGTTTTTT. Its protein product is CSAFPLSARNTGELFF.

This chain connects TRBV2 to TRBJ1-2; the match to TRBD1 covers 10 bases. After removal of 8 bases from V and 8 bases from J, the junction contained 14 bases not matched to a gene. CDR3 length: 15 residues. CDR1 and CDR2 from the germline V gene are SNHLY and FYNNEI. The CDR3 DNA is TGTGCCAGCGGAAACAGCCAGGGGACAGGGGAGGGCTACACCTTC. This translates into CASGNSQGTGEGYTF.

The chain uses TRBV6-1 and TRBJ1-6; 8 bases agree with TRBD1. The CDR3 sequence is 14 residues long. The V gene's germline CDR1 is MNHNS and CDR2 SASEGT. The J segment lost 10 bases and the V segment lost 6 bases, leaving 8 bases of the junction unmatched. CDR3: CASSQGAGDSPLHF. In DNA, the CDR3 is TGTGCCAGCAGCCAGGGGGCTGGGGACTCACCCCTCCACTTT.

This chain links TRBV20-1 with TRBJ2-7; possible D gene TRBD2, 6 bases. Trimming took 7 bases from V and 2 from J, leaving 18 bases between them. Germline loops: CDR1 DFQATT, CDR2 SNEGSKA (reference sequence). This CDR3 has 14 residues. CDR3 bases: TGCAGTGGATCTGAGAGCGGGCTAACCTACGAGCAGTACTTC. It is translated as CSGSESGLTYEQYF.